The clone carrying this T cell receptor (beta chain) was observed a single time. Its target is unknown. This sample stems from a study of T cell responses to AZD1222 COVID-19 vaccine. Using immunoSEQ multiplex PCR, the repertoire was profiled, and TCRdb retains in-frame clones only, with some absent. The sample gives about 56,000 clones, 80% to 90% of which show up once; under 15% is in the top ten. This CDR3 is built from 13 residues. Trimming took off 0 bases at V and 4 bases at J, with 7 bases between the two ends. The germline V gene has CDR1 SGHDT and CDR2 YYEEEE. The study's findings and limits: Unmutated variant regions are reportedly targeted by nearly half of spike-specific TCRs. Spike-specific TCR breadth and depth rose after two AZD1222 doses. Only five or six AZD1222 recipients were seropositive at baseline. Clonal diversity may have been underestimated in mostly white British donors.

The V and J genes are TRBV5-6 and TRBJ1-1; D is unclear. The sequenced sample was peripheral blood, obtained on day 0 of AZD1222 vaccination. The receptor was derived from an adult in good health. The CDR3 nucleotides read TGTGCCAGCAGCTTGGGGTTCGGCACTGAAGCTTTCTTT. Its translation: CASSLGFGTEAFF.